This T cell receptor (beta chain) is drawn from a study of response to subunit inactivated influenza vaccine. TCRdb called the RT-PCR reads again in MiXCR, with one record for every CDR3 protein. The sample consists of some 540,000 distinct CDR3 sequences, 20% to 25% of them appearing once. Trimming removed 4 bases from V and 11 bases from J; junction bases left unmatched: 5. The CDR3 sequence is 12 residues long. Germline assignment: CDR1 LGHDT and CDR2 YNNKEL (reference sequence). These data were also reused for a study on T cells expressing NK-cell markers. This second study says: TCR beta cDNA was generated via 5'RACE template switching incorporating UMIs. Among the eight sequenced donors, seven tested HCMV-seropositive and one tested seronegative. An anti-gamma-delta TCR antibody confined sorting to alpha-beta TCR T cells across several of the experiments. For 5 to 7 donors, the dominant NKG2C+ clonotypes made up roughly 1.0-7.0% of their CD8+ T cells.

This chain links TRBV3-1 with TRBJ1-1; 9 bases agree with TRBD1. This receptor was obtained from a man aged 45 to 65 who received an inactivated influenza vaccine. The sequenced sample was CD4+ T cells sorted from PBMCs, obtained 11 to 12 days after vaccination. The CDR3 coding sequence is TGTGCCAGCAGCCCGACAGGGGGGGGTGCTTTCTTT. Its translation is CASSPTGGGAFF.